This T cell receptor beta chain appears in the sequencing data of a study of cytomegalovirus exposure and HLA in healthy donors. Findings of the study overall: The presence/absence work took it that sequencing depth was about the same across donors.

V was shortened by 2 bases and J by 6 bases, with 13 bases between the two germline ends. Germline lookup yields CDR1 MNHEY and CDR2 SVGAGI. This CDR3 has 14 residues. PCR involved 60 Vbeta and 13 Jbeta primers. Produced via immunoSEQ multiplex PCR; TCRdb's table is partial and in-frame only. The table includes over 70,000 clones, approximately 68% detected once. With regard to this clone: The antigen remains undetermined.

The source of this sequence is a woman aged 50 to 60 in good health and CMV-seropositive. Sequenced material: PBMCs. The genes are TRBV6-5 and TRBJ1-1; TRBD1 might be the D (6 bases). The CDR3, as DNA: TGTGCCAGCAGTTACGAGGGGGGGGGATCTGAAGCTTTCTTT. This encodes CASSYEGGGSEAFF.